This TCR beta chain was sequenced for a study of T-cell reconstitution after alpha-beta-depleted transplantation in children. Study observations and caveats: By one year post-transplant, T-cell counts and diversity largely arose from T cells that were newly produced. Elevated TCRbeta diversity at day 60 was traced, in some patients, to surviving recipient T cells and thymic progenitors.

Germline CDR1 SGHTA, CDR2 FQGNSA. CDR3 length: 14 residues. V was trimmed by 2 bases and J by 0 bases, leaving 6 bases between them. Ten or more counts support this clonotype. Its target is not known. Construction of the TCRbeta library involved unique molecular identifiers. A single record per CDR3 protein comes from TCRdb applying MiXCR to the PCR reads. This sample has around 100,000 distinct CDR3 sequences, with around 6% found just once. The J gene is TRBJ2-3, the V gene TRBV7-2; no clear D gene. The input for sequencing was PBMCs, mostly from graft donor cells, taken 60 days after TCRalphabeta/CD19-depleted stem cell transplant. The TCR comes from a female patient younger than 10 who had a stem cell transplant for Fanconi anemia, so the T cells may come from the graft donor. DNA for the CDR3: TGTGCCAGCAGCTTAAACCCAAGCACAGATACGCAGTATTTT. Translated, it gives CASSLNPSTDTQYF.